These 5 T cell receptor beta chains came from one sample sequenced in a study of blood T cells in healthy people across ages. Combining a sample-barcoded 5' primer with a J-beta primer mix, a second PCR ran for roughly 6 to 12 cycles. Each CDR3 protein is one row after TCRdb ran MiXCR on the 5' RACE reads. Here the sample spans about 1.1 million distinct CDR3 sequences, 35% to 40% being singletons. Sequenced sample: blood. These receptors were collected from a man aged 18 to 30 in good health.

With respect to this clonotype: Given a much more abundant clone one base away, this may be a read error. V and J are TRBV6-2 or TRBV6-3 and TRBJ2-3; 7 positions agree with TRBD2. The CDR3 covers 13 residues. Germline V gives CDR1 MNHEY, CDR2 SVGEGT. The V and J ends lost 5 bases and 4 bases, in that order; junction bases with no gene match: 3. In DNA form, the CDR3 reads TGTGCCAGCAGTGCGGGACTATCAGATACGCAGTATTTT. Translating it yields CASSAGLSDTQYF.

The gene calls are TRBV20-1 and TRBJ2-5; TRBD2 agrees at 7 bases. The CDR3 is made up of 11 amino acids. V trimming: 4 bases; J trimming: 11 bases; junction bases outside the gene matches: 7. The germline gives CDR1 DFQATT, CDR2 SNEGSKA (reference sequence). Here the CDR3 reads CSAIPSGPQYF. As DNA, the CDR3 is TGCAGTGCTATTCCTAGCGGACCGCAGTACTTC.

This clonotype has a single count. The chain carries TRBV4-1 and TRBJ1-1, with D possibly TRBD1 on 5 matching bases. The CDR3 contains 17 residues. The germline V gene has CDR1 MGHRA and CDR2 YSYEKL. The V end was cut by 6 bases, the J end by 3 bases, with 23 bases between. For the CDR3, the DNA is TGCGCCAGCAGGTCTGACATGGGGGGGGGAGACCACACTGAAGCTTTCTTT. Translated, it gives CASRSDMGGGDHTEAFF.

This chain links TRBV10-3 with TRBJ2-1, with D hard to call. The CDR3 has 11 residues. In germline, CDR1 is ENHRY, CDR2 SYGVKD. V was clipped by 4 bases and J by 13 bases, with 11 bases between them. The CDR3: CAISGAGRQFF. CDR3 nucleotides: TGTGCCATCAGTGGGGCCGGCAGACAGTTCTTC.

V is TRBV12-3 or TRBV12-4 and J is TRBJ2-1; D assignment may be TRBD1 or TRBD2 (5 bases each). Trimming stripped 5 bases from V and 10 bases from J, with 15 bases between. The CDR3 consists of 13 residues. CDR3 sequence (DNA): TGTGCCAGCAGTGCGGGCAGGGCAGGGGAGCAGTTCTTC. The encoded protein is CASSAGRAGEQFF.